The source of this TCR beta chain is a study of vaccination and CD4 T cells after COVID-19. Researchers used the Oncomine TCR Beta short-read assay to sequence DNA from cultured CD4+ T cells. TCRdb itself ran the PCR reads through MiXCR, one entry per CDR3 protein. The sample records under 20,000 distinct CDR3 sequences, roughly 50% being singletons. Documented treatment: roughly 10-day PBMC culture with coronavirus spike peptide pools or control peptides (ViraFEST assay). V lost 6 bases, J lost 4 bases, and 13 bases lay in between. The CDR3 loop spans 14 amino acids. The germline V gene encodes CDR1 SGHTA and CDR2 FQGNSA. Regarding this clonotype: Its antigen is still unknown.

The V and J genes are TRBV7-2 and TRBJ1-3; D is perhaps TRBD1 (6 bases). The sequence was collected from a human donor with COVID-19. The sample in question was cultured CD4+ T cells from blood, obtained after SARS-CoV-2 vaccination. CDR3 loop: CASRGGQPGNTIYF. The DNA of the CDR3 is TGTGCCAGCAGAGGAGGACAGCCCGGAAACACCATATATTTT. The entire variable domain, with the rest obtained from reference TRBV7-2 and TRBJ1-3, is as follows: GAGVSQSPSNKVTEKGKDVELRCDPISGHTALYWYRQSLGQGLEFLIYFQGNSAPDKSGLPSDRFSAERTGGSVSTLTIQRTQQEDSAVYLCASRGGQPGNTIYFGEGSWLTVV.